Shown below are 8 T cell receptor beta chains from a single sample sequenced in a study of CD8+ T cells in alopecia areata. RNA, once extracted, was reverse transcribed into cDNA for use as the sequencing template. TCRdb keeps only in-frame clones here, not all; method: immunoSEQ multiplex PCR. The profile shows 150,000 or so clones, roughly 66% of them singletons. The sample here was CD8+ T cells sorted from blood, taken at week 0. The receptors were gathered from a human donor with alopecia areata.

The CDR3 nucleotides read TGTGCCAGCATGGGGCCCCGCTGGGGCTACACCTTC. Translation: CASMGPRWGYTF. J is TRBJ1-2 and V is TRBV27, with D tentatively TRBD1 (5 bases). Germline CDR1 MNHEY, CDR2 SMNVEV (reference sequence). This CDR3 is 12 amino acids long. Between the trimmed V and J ends, which lost 7 bases and 8 bases, there was a span of 14 bases.

The chain carries TRBV5-1 and TRBJ1-2; 7 bases line up with TRBD1. CDR1 and CDR2 from the germline V gene are SGHRS and YFSETQ. The CDR3 is 17 residues long. V shed 0 bases and J 2 bases; nucleotides not matched to a gene: 10. The CDR3 reads CASSLDRPTGSNYGYTF. In DNA, the CDR3 is TGCGCCAGCAGCTTGGATCGCCCGACAGGGTCCAACTATGGCTACACCTTC.

This clone was detected only a few times. The chain joins TRBV5-4 to TRBJ2-7, with a possible D match to TRBD1 (6 bases). Trimming left V 5 bases short and J 0 bases short, with 9 bases between. In germline, CDR1 is SGHNT, CDR2 YYREEE (reference sequence). The CDR3 runs 13 residues. The CDR3 coding sequence is TGTGCCAGCAGGGGGGCCAGCTCCTACGAGCAGTACTTC. This codes for CASRGASSYEQYF.

The gene calls are TRBV29-1 and TRBJ2-1, with 8 bases identical to TRBD2. CDR3 length equals 14 residues. The V gene end was trimmed by 3 bases and the J gene end by 4 bases; junction bases not matched to a gene: 5. CDR1 and CDR2 (germline): SQVTM, ANQGSEA. The CDR3 DNA reads TGCAGCGTTGATCACGGGGGGGCGTACAATGAGCAGTTCTTC. Amino acid sequence: CSVDHGGAYNEQFF.

The chain combines TRBV4-2 with TRBJ2-7; no firm D call. The V gene's germline CDR1 is LGHNA and CDR2 YNFKEQ. The length of the CDR3 is 14 residues. V lost 0 bases to trimming and J lost 10 bases, with 16 bases between them. For the CDR3, the DNA is TGTGCCAGCAGCCAAGATGGTGATGGGAATCGACAGTACTTC. This codes for CASSQDGDGNRQYF.

The chain joins TRBV7-2 to TRBJ2-1; TRBD2 agrees at 11 bases. Unmatched junction bases numbered 13, after V lost 5 bases and J lost 16 bases. The CDR3 spans 14 residues. The V gene's germline CDR1 is SGHTA and CDR2 FQGNSA. The CDR3 bases are TGTGCCAGCAGCGTACTTTATACTAGCGGGGGTTGCTTCTTC. Translated: CASSVLYTSGGCFF.

This chain links TRBV11-2 with TRBJ2-7; D is ambiguous. V gave up 5 bases and J gave up 7 bases, with 9 bases separating them. The CDR3 has 11 amino acids. Germline CDR1 and CDR2: SGHAT and FQNNGV. The CDR3 DNA follows: TGTGCCAGCAGCCAAGGTAATGAGCAGTACTTC. Its translation is CASSQGNEQYF.

The CDR3 here is CASSLTPFRELFF. The DNA of the CDR3 is TGTGCCAGCTCATTGACACCGTTCCGGGAGCTGTTTTTT. The rearrangement links TRBV18 to TRBJ2-2; D is undetermined. This CDR3 is built from 13 residues. The germline gives CDR1 KGHSH, CDR2 LQKENI. Trimming cost V 5 bases and J 9 bases, with 13 bases left between them.